This TCR beta chain was profiled in a study of T cell repertoires in cytomegalovirus infection. The CDR3 extends over 14 amino acids. The J segment lost 1 base and the V segment lost 4 bases, leaving 3 bases of the junction unmatched. Germline V CDR1 and CDR2: SGHNT, YYREEE (reference sequence). MiXCR was run by TCRdb on the reads, yielding one entry per CDR3 protein. The top ten clones hold approximately 13% of a sample with around 530,000 distinct CDR3 sequences, around a quarter of them seen once. This receptor was identified in a human donor in good health (CMV status not recorded). Some clones in this sample may be carry-over from other donors' samples. The V and J genes are TRBV5-4 and TRBJ2-3, with 7 bases lining up with TRBD2. The sample was PBMCs. CDR3 residues: CASSVGLGTDTQYF. DNA for the CDR3: TGTGCCAGCAGCGTAGGACTAGGCACAGATACGCAGTATTTT.